Sequencing of this T cell receptor (beta chain) was carried out in a study of CD8+CD57+ T cells in acquired aplastic anemia (dated 2018 in TCRdb). About the full investigation: Extracted DNA from sorted CD4+ and CD8+ cells averaged approximately 3 ug, ranging from roughly 0.2 to 30 ug. CD8+CD57+ expansion was defined as frequency above the mean frequency observed in healthy subjects.

Inclusive of the bounding cysteine and phenylalanine, the CDR3 is 14 residues long. This entry keeps only the CDR3 DNA: 42 bases, framed from base 1. CDR1 LNHDA and CDR2 SQIVND are derived from the germline V gene (reference sequence). Between the V and J ends, shortened by 2 bases and 5 bases respectively, the junction contains 9 bases. Broad study findings and their caveats: Over 25 CD8+ CDR3 sequences were found in both patients and controls but appeared to be highly expressed in patients and within the immunodominant clones of the patients. CD8+ Simpson's diversity did not differ significantly between patients and healthy controls (P=0.060).

Patients chosen for sequencing had shown expansion of CD8+CD57+ cells by flow cytometry. Every patient had severe acquired aplastic anemia, diagnosed using the International Study of Aplastic Anemia and Agranulocytosis and Camitta criteria. Patients had received no therapy at the time of blood sampling. The study deep-sequenced TCR repertoires of sorted CD4+ and CD8+ blood T cells from severe aplastic anemia patients and healthy subjects. Patients were enrolled under clinicaltrials.gov protocols 00001620, 01623167, 00001397, 00071045, 00081523 and 00961064 in the USA. Ficoll-Paque density gradient centrifugation was used to isolate peripheral blood mononuclear cells. Before DNA was extracted, CD4+ and CD8+ T cells were sorted using either FACS or magnetic beads. Genomic DNA was used as template for profiling of TCR beta VDJ combinations and CDR3 sequences. An Illumina HiSeq 2000 was used for TCR repertoire sequencing. In the source study's methods: TRBV/TRBJ rearrangement plots, CDR3 size and DJ length profiles, and Simpson's diversity index were used to evaluate the repertoires. The immunodominant clone was defined as the most abundant DNA sequence in deep sequencing data. CDR3 amino acid sequences were screened for sharing across subjects and compared with published repertoires and the VDJdb database. The raw public data were reprocessed by TCRdb itself: fastp quality trimming at Q25, MiXCR clonotype calling, in-frame beta chains only. A single entry per CDR3 protein holds the most common genes and DNA from its merged rows. These V and J calls originate from TCRdb's pipeline instead of the authors' own analysis. The sample yields 170,000 or so distinct CDR3 sequences; around 63% were counted once. Under 55% of the sample is held by the ten biggest clonotypes.

Comment on this clonotype: Its specific antigen is unknown. Per-base quality was not reported, and no clone a single base away is much larger than it.

The sequence joins TRBV19 to TRBJ2-2, with no confidently assigned D gene. This TCR was sampled from a human donor with aplastic anemia. Sequencing used sorted CD4+, CD8+, or CD8+CD57+ T cells (not recorded which) from PBMCs. The CDR3 protein sequence reads: CASSITGSTGELFF. The nucleotide sequence reads as follows: TGTGCCAGTAGTATAACTGGGTCTACCGGGGAGCTGTTTTTT.